The clone carrying this TCR beta chain turned up a few times. The antigen is not known. Template switching, a step in the protocol, added a universal primer site, and cDNA carried unique molecular identifiers. From the 5' RACE reads, TCRdb called clonotypes with MiXCR, one entry per CDR3 protein. In the table there are 300,000 or so distinct CDR3 sequences, 7.5% to 9.5% of which are singletons. After removal of 2 bases from V and 0 bases from J, the junction contained 7 bases not matched to a gene. Germline CDR1 and CDR2: MDHEN and SYDVKM. The CDR3 covers 18 residues. These data belong to a study of identical twins. Overall study results and limits: Insertions were fewer in abundant cord blood beta clonotypes, whereas memory repertoires showed none of this pattern.

The same sample was also used in a study of yellow fever vaccine responses in identical twins.

This chain connects TRBV28 to TRBJ2-3, with TRBD2 matching 11 bases. The sample taken for sequencing was CD8+ T cells sorted from blood. This receptor was identified in a woman under 30 in good health. CDR3 protein: CASSLTYWTSGSTDTQYF. CDR3 DNA: TGTGCCAGCAGTTTAACGTACTGGACTAGCGGGAGCACAGATACGCAGTATTTT.